Presented here are 20 T cell receptor beta chains from one specimen sequenced in a study of blood T cells in healthy people across ages. Primed by a sample-barcoded 5' primer and a J-beta primer mix, a second PCR proceeded for about 6 to 11 cycles. Each CDR3 protein gets one entry after TCRdb re-called the 5' RACE reads with MiXCR. The sample consists of about 680,000 distinct CDR3 sequences, more than 40% of them appearing once. The source material was blood. The origin of the receptors is a woman aged 60 to 75 in good health.

The rearrangement joins TRBV3-1 to TRBJ2-7; D might be TRBD2 (5 bases). The end of the DNA aligns better with TRBJ2-5, so the J call may be wrong. Germline CDR1 is LGHDT and CDR2 is YNNKEL (reference sequence). The CDR3 is 12 residues long. CDR3: CASSHEGKTQYF. DNA of the CDR3: TGTGCCAGCAGCCATGAGGGAAAGACCCAGTACTTC.

The V gene is TRBV4-3, the J gene TRBJ1-1; the match to TRBD1 covers 10 bases. CDR1 LGHNA and CDR2 YSLEER come from the germline V gene. With 2 bases clipped from V and 4 bases from J, the junction kept 4 bases outside the gene matches. CDR3 length: 15 residues. The CDR3 coding sequence is TGCGCCAGCAGCCAACCCGGGACAGGGGTCACTGAAGCTTTCTTT. Translating gives CASSQPGTGVTEAFF.

This clonotype was found once. The rearrangement joins TRBV5-6 to TRBJ1-4; no definite D call. CDR1 is SGHDT, CDR2 YYEEEE, per germline. This CDR3 spans 15 amino acids. V gave up 4 bases and J gave up 8 bases, with 18 bases separating them. For the CDR3, the DNA is TGTGCCAGCAGCCTCCGGGCCCCAACTAGGGAAAAACTGTTTTTT. Protein sequence: CASSLRAPTREKLFF.

This clonotype was detected only a few times. The J gene is TRBJ2-3, the V gene TRBV29-1; 10 bases match TRBD1. This CDR3 is built from 14 residues. The germline V gene encodes CDR1 SQVTM and CDR2 ANQGSEA. V lost 7 bases, J lost 1 base, and 5 bases stayed unmatched. In DNA, the CDR3 is TGCAGCGCCGGCGGGACAGGGGGCACAGATACGCAGTATTTT. Its translation is CSAGGTGGTDTQYF.

There are many counts of this clonotype. This chain links TRBV4-1 with TRBJ2-1, with a weak D call TRBD2 (6 bases). V was pared by 3 bases and J by 0 bases, with 15 bases between. The CDR3 totals 17 residues. Germline-derived CDR1 and CDR2 are MGHRA and YSYEKL. The CDR3 DNA is TGCGCCAGCAGCCACCCAATTACGGGAGACTCCTACAATGAGCAGTTCTTC. Its translation is CASSHPITGDSYNEQFF.

This chain connects TRBV18 to TRBJ2-5; 13 nucleotides match TRBD2. The J segment lost 2 bases and the V segment lost 3 bases, leaving 9 bases of the junction unmatched. The germline V gene encodes CDR1 KGHSH and CDR2 LQKENI. There are 18 residues in the CDR3. CDR3 nucleotides: TGTGCCAGCTCACCGGTACGGGGGACTAGCGGGATTCAAGAGACCCAGTACTTC. It codes for CASSPVRGTSGIQETQYF.

V and J are TRBV28 and TRBJ2-3; the D is unclear. Trimming cost V 2 bases and J 4 bases, with 10 bases left between them. The CDR3 consists of 14 residues. Germline assignment: CDR1 MDHEN and CDR2 SYDVKM. CDR3 residues: CASSLVAGADTQYF. CDR3 nucleotide sequence: TGTGCCAGCAGTTTAGTAGCTGGGGCAGATACGCAGTATTTT.

This rearrangement joins TRBV29-1 to TRBJ2-4; tentative D call: TRBD1 (5 bases). The CDR3 is 14 amino acids. The germline CDR1 and CDR2 sequences are SQVTM and ANQGSEA. V lost 0 bases and J lost 4, with 10 bases in between. The CDR3 spells CSVEDRQGKNIQYF. The CDR3 nucleotides read TGCAGCGTTGAAGATCGTCAGGGAAAAAACATTCAGTACTTC.

V and J are TRBV24-1 and TRBJ2-1, with D possibly TRBD2 on 6 matching bases. With the DNA end fitting TRBJ2-7 better, the J assignment may be wrong. Germline V CDR1 and CDR2: KGHDR, SFDVKD. The CDR3 is made up of 16 amino acids. CDR3 in amino acids: CATSDPGKEGDNEQYF. CDR3 coding DNA: TGTGCCACCAGTGATCCAGGGAAGGAGGGAGACAATGAGCAGTACTTC.

This clonotype was found once. The gene calls are TRBV18 and TRBJ2-5; no firm D call. The V end was cut by 5 bases, the J end by 4 bases, with 11 bases between. Germline loops: CDR1 KGHSH, CDR2 LQKENI. The CDR3 has 13 residues. CDR3 sequence (DNA): TGTGCCAGCTCAAAGGGCGTCGGAGAGACCCAGTACTTC. Protein product: CASSKGVGETQYF.

The chain carries TRBV7-9 and TRBJ2-1, with TRBD2 matching over 10 bases. CDR3 length: 17 residues. Looked up from germline, CDR1 is SEHNR and CDR2 is FQNEAQ (reference sequence). V trimming: 5 bases; J trimming: 3 bases; junction bases outside the gene matches: 10. CDR3 sequence: CASSPPSGRYGYNEQFF. CDR3 nucleotide sequence: TGTGCCAGCAGCCCCCCTAGCGGGAGATACGGCTACAATGAGCAGTTCTTC.

The rearrangement joins TRBV7-2 to TRBJ2-4, with D maybe TRBD2 (6 bases). The assigned J gene may be wrong: the sequence end matches TRBJ2-7 better. Germline V gives CDR1 SGHTA, CDR2 FQGNSA. This CDR3 contains 15 residues. The CDR3, as DNA: TGTGCCAGCAGCTTAGCTGAGGGAGGCGTCTACGAGCAGTACTTC. Protein product: CASSLAEGGVYEQYF.

The V and J genes are TRBV28 and TRBJ2-7; D not resolved. The CDR3 is made up of 13 amino acids. V was clipped by 6 bases and J by 0 bases, with 9 bases between them. Germline V gene sequence: CDR1 MDHEN, CDR2 SYDVKM. The CDR3 is CASRVYLSYEQYF. The CDR3 bases are TGTGCCAGCAGGGTCTATCTCTCCTACGAGCAGTACTTC.

Details on this clonotype: Being one base from a much bigger clone, this may be a read error. The V and J genes are TRBV2 and TRBJ2-5, with D possibly matching TRBD1 (6 bases). The end of the DNA is better explained by TRBJ2-1, so the J call may be wrong. The CDR3 consists of 13 residues. The germline gives CDR1 SNHLY, CDR2 FYNNEI. Here the CDR3 DNA reads TGTGCCAGCAGTGAAGAACGTTTGGGGGCCCAGTTCTTC. Protein: CASSEERLGAQFF.

The rearrangement links TRBV6-2 or TRBV6-3 to TRBJ2-1; D is perhaps TRBD1 or TRBD2 (5 bases each). Germline values: CDR1 MNHEY, CDR2 SVGEGT. The length of the CDR3 is 17 residues. Trimming took off 4 bases at V and 0 bases at J, with 16 bases between the two ends. The CDR3 is CASSSGTLAGSYNEQFF. DNA for the CDR3: TGTGCCAGCAGTTCGGGGACCCTGGCGGGCTCCTACAATGAGCAGTTCTTC.

The chain has TRBV20-1 and TRBJ1-6; tentatively, D is TRBD1 (5 bases). CDR3 size: 15 residues. Deletions cut 3 bases from V and 0 bases from J, with 9 bases between. Germline CDR1 is DFQATT and CDR2 is SNEGSKA (reference sequence). The CDR3 sequence is CSASGGSSYNSPLHF. The CDR3 coding sequence is TGCAGTGCTAGTGGGGGGAGCTCCTATAATTCACCCCTCCACTTT.

As concerns this clonotype: A junction end diverges from the germline sequence, so it may reflect a read error. V gene TRBV12-3 or TRBV12-4 combines with J gene TRBJ2-1, with 10 bases that match TRBD2. This CDR3 comprises 15 residues. As DNA, the CDR3 is TGCGCCAGCAGTAAAGCGGGAGGGGGTGACAATGAGCAGTTCTTC. As protein: CASSKAGGGDNEQFF.

This sequence joins TRBV20-1 and TRBJ1-2; TRBD1 might be the D (6 bases). The CDR3 is 16 residues long. Germline CDR1 and CDR2: DFQATT and SNEGSKA (reference sequence). V lost 0 bases and J 3 bases, leaving 17 bases between the germline ends. The CDR3 loop reads CSARDYTGAGDYGYTF. The CDR3 DNA is TGCAGTGCTAGAGACTACACGGGGGCGGGTGACTATGGCTACACCTTC.

The chain uses TRBV5-1 and TRBJ2-5, with 7 nucleotides matching TRBD1. The CDR3 is 14 residues long. V lost 4 bases to trimming and J lost 1 base; unmatched junction nucleotides: 4. From germline, CDR1 is SGHRS and CDR2 YFSETQ. The CDR3 protein is CASSTPGGQETQYF. CDR3 nucleotides: TGCGCCAGCAGCACGCCAGGGGGCCAAGAGACCCAGTACTTC. Filled out from reference TRBV5-1 and TRBJ2-5, the complete variable domain reads KAGVTQTPRYLIKTRGQQVTLSCSPISGHRSVSWYQQTPGQGLQFLFEYFSETQRNKGNFPGRFSGRQFSNSRSEMNVSTLELGDSALYLCASSTPGGQETQYFGPGTRLLVL.

The table lists this clonotype with a few counts. The chain is built from TRBV4-2 and TRBJ1-4, with 9 bases aligning to TRBD1. The CDR3 spans 16 residues. With 3 bases clipped from V and 4 bases from J, the junction kept 6 bases outside the gene matches. Germline V gene data show CDR1 as LGHNA and CDR2 as YNFKEQ. The CDR3 is CASSHDTGGYNEKLFF. DNA of the CDR3: TGTGCCAGCAGCCATGATACAGGGGGCTATAATGAAAAACTGTTTTTT.